This T cell receptor (beta chain) was profiled in a study of T cell responses to AZD1222 COVID-19 vaccine. Points on this clone: Its target is not known.

Repertoires were generated with immunoSEQ multiplex PCR, while TCRdb's copy carries only in-frame clones and drops some. The data hold 70,000 to 95,000 clones, with 85% to 90% observed a single time. Second doses were pooled across both intervals (about 4 or about 12 weeks). Notes on the study in general: After two AZD1222 doses, spike-specific TCR breadth and depth rose versus day 0. Nearly half of spike-specific TCRs reportedly target unmutated variant regions. The study identified only six AZD1222 recipients as seropositive at baseline.

This specimen was peripheral blood, taken 28 days after the second AZD1222 dose. This receptor was identified in an adult who received the AZD1222 COVID-19 vaccine.

The CDR3 sequence: CASSLGTIYGYTF. Written as DNA, the CDR3 is TGTGCCAGCAGCTTGGGGACAATCTATGGCTACACCTTC. The chain combines TRBV7-2 with TRBJ1-2; possibly TRBD1 for D (6 bases). V was trimmed by 3 bases and J by 4 bases, leaving 9 bases between them. Per the germline V gene, CDR1 is SGHTA and CDR2 is FQGNSA. This CDR3 comprises 13 residues.